This T cell receptor (beta chain) came from a study of a mutant IDH1 vaccine in newly diagnosed glioma. For the study at large: The treated group averaged about 41 years old and was around 62% male, approximately 40% female.

This clone was observed a handful of times. Its antigen is undetermined. There are 15 residues in the CDR3. V was cut by 4 bases and J by 2 bases, with 13 bases left in between. Germline CDR1 is SGHNT and CDR2 is YYREEE (reference sequence). Time point described: week 5, during vaccination. Mutant IDH1 20-mer peptide, at 300 ug, made up each vaccine dose, with topical imiquimod. Clones were sequenced by immunoSEQ multiplex PCR, and TCRdb holds only the in-frame ones, with some missing. Altogether over 45,000 clones are present, 80% to 85% being singletons, with the ten largest covering 3% to 4%. This TCR derives from a young man with glioma. The specimen was PBMCs, collected from a glioma patient whose treatment included an IDH1 peptide vaccine. The J gene is TRBJ1-5, the V gene TRBV5-4; D call uncertain. CDR3 sequence: CASSPGLPGNQPQHF. As DNA, the CDR3 is TGTGCCAGCAGCCCGGGTCTCCCGGGCAATCAGCCCCAGCATTTT. Complete variable domain (other parts from reference TRBV5-4 and TRBJ1-5): ETGVTQSPTHLIKTRGQQVTLRCSSQSGHNTVSWYQQALGQGPQFIFQYYREEENGRGNFPPRFSGLQFPNYSSELNVNALELDDSALYLCASSPGLPGNQPQHFGDGTRLSIL.